This record looks at one TCR beta chain sequence and its context. What this receptor recognizes is not known. Nothing much larger sits one base from this clone, and base qualities are not available. This sample is part of a study of vaccination and CD4 T cells after COVID-19 (dated by TCRdb to 2022 to 2024). A note on the overall study: SARS-CoV-2 positivity had been established in the convalescent patients by nasal swab PCR, and mild disease was recorded in nine of these patients and severe disease in one. Post-COVID blood samples were collected from convalescent patients a median of roughly 100 days after diagnosis, with a range of about 35 to 170 days. The spike-specific CD4+ TCR repertoire was compared before and after mRNA vaccination in under 11 COVID-19 convalescent patients and several infection-naive healthy vaccine recipients. Post-vaccine blood samples were collected a median of around 2.5 months after the second vaccine dose, ranging from about 13 to 241 days. In control cultures, a CEFX viral epitope pool was used as positive control, an HIV-1 Nef peptide pool was used as negative control, or no peptide was added. Culture stimuli were overlapping spike peptide pools from SARS-CoV-2 and from the common cold coronaviruses HCoV-NL63, HCoV-OC43 and HCoV-229E. Participants got two doses of the Pfizer-BioNTech BNT162b2 vaccine (n=8) or two doses of the Moderna mRNA-1273 vaccine (n=2). The convalescent cohort included six males and four females, with two Hispanic individuals, seven Caucasians, two Asians and one multiracial person. General conclusions and limits of the study: Relatively few convalescent patients were included in the study, and early timepoints after natural infection were not analyzed. Nearly all vaccine-specific clones in convalescent patients (304 of 307) were mono-reactive for SARS-CoV-2 spike rather than cross-reactive with common cold coronaviruses. An increase in the median number of SARS-CoV-2-reactive clonotypes from 21 after infection to some 38 after vaccination was observed, but the change was not found to be significant. Among the post-vaccine SARS-CoV-2-reactive clones in convalescent patients, a median 86.3% showed up only after vaccination, which suggests vaccine-specific priming.

Interpreted using the paper, the treatment or condition label stands for: approximately 10-day PBMC culture with coronavirus spike peptide pools or control peptides (ViraFEST assay). The ViraFEST assay, used in the study, expanded antigen-specific T cells with peptide pools and then identified the expanded clonotypes through TCR sequencing. The convalescent patients' positive SARS-CoV-2 PCR tests fell between March and December 2020, which was before the Alpha, Beta and Delta variants emerged in the United States. Each well held under 2.5 million PBMCs cultured in IMDM containing roughly 5% human AB serum and approximately 9.8 IU/ml IL-2, with 7.5 to 10 ug/ml peptide pools added. On days 3 and 7, half of the culture medium was replaced with fresh IL-2-containing medium. After about nine days of culture, CD4+ T cells were isolated by negative selection with the EasySep CD4+ T cell isolation kit. Ficoll-Paque Plus gradient centrifugation was used to isolate PBMCs from whole blood, and the isolated PBMCs were then either used fresh or cryopreserved at -140C. Triplicate wells were generally used for each culture condition.

The library relied on PCR. DNA from cultured CD4+ T cells was subjected to TCR sequencing with the Oncomine TCR Beta short-read assay at the Johns Hopkins FTIC core. Genomic DNA was extracted from the cultured CD4+ T cells with the QIAamp micro DNA kit. Oncomine TCR Beta libraries made from cultured CD4+ T cells were pooled using unique dual indexes and sequenced on an Illumina iSeq 100. The source study handled its data this way. Non-productive sequences were removed, and CDR3s not starting with C, not ending with F or W, or shorter than 7 amino acids were discarded. The MANAFEST web application was used to identify antigen-specific clonotypes by comparing peptide-stimulated wells against reference wells and other culture wells. Positive clones required FDR below 0.05, an odds ratio above 5, and productive frequency above 0.1% in at least two of three replicate wells. Clonotypes that were significantly expanded in both SARS-CoV-2 spike wells and at least one common cold coronavirus spike condition were defined as cross-reactive. Using R version 3.6.1, CDR3 homology was evaluated through Levenshtein distances (stringdist) along with unrooted phylogenetic trees (ape). Starting from the raw public reads, TCRdb applied fastp trimming at Q25, assembled clones with MiXCR and retained in-frame beta chains. Every entry covers one CDR3 protein and lists the most common genes and DNA from its rows. For this entry, the V and J calls and clone size follow TCRdb and not the study's own pipeline. This sample holds about 14,000 distinct CDR3 sequences; 53% were observed only once. The ten largest account for 10% of the sample.

The CDR3 numbers 16 residues from cysteine through phenylalanine. This entry keeps only the CDR3 DNA: 48 bases, framed from base 1. Trimming removed 0 bases from V and 2 bases from J; the gene matches leave 2 bases unexplained. CDR1 and CDR2 (KGHDR, SFDVKD) derive from the germline V gene. This specimen was CD4+ T cells from blood, cultured in vitro, taken before SARS-CoV-2 vaccination. This receptor was taken from a human donor who had recovered from COVID-19. The chain uses TRBV24-1 and TRBJ2-3; TRBD2 agrees with 9 junctional bases. The bases read TGTGCCACCAGTGATTTGGGCGGGAGGGACACAGATACGCAGTATTTT. Its protein is CATSDLGGRDTDTQYF.